The 31 T cell receptor beta chains given below trace back to one sample, sequenced in a study of tumor and adjacent non-tumor tissue in lung cancer. A modified ARM-PCR protocol with three rounds of nested PCR amplified TCRbeta. TCRdb recomputed calls from the multiplex PCR reads with MiXCR, one row per CDR3 protein. The table shows more than 85,000 distinct CDR3 sequences, with roughly 60% occurring only once. The template was RNA from unsorted bulk tissue. Distant lung tissue was collected more than 3 cm away from the tumor edge. What was sequenced was distant non-tumor lung tissue. All receptors derive from a man younger than 45 with non-small cell lung cancer.

V is TRBV7-9 and J is TRBJ2-5; 7 nucleotides align to TRBD2. CDR1 is SEHNR and CDR2 is FQNEAQ in the germline V gene (reference sequence). The CDR3 totals 15 residues. V shed 3 bases, J shed 2 bases, and the junction held 6 bases outside the gene matches. CDR3 amino acids: CASSFDPGGQETQYF. The CDR3 DNA reads TGTGCCAGCAGCTTCGATCCGGGGGGTCAAGAGACCCAGTACTTC.

To note about this clonotype: Here the CDR3 omits its conserved ending phenylalanine or tryptophan, so a read error is the likely source. The rearrangement uses TRBV4-1 and TRBJ1-5; 7 nucleotides line up with TRBD1. The CDR3 is made up of 14 amino acids. Per germline, CDR1 MGHRA and CDR2 YSYEKL. The CDR3 coding sequence is TGCGCTAGCAGCCAAGAACAGGGGAATCAGCCCCAGCATTAT. As protein: CASSQEQGNQPQHY.

Only a few counts were recorded for this clonotype. This rearrangement joins TRBV5-1 to TRBJ2-1; no reliable D call. The CDR3 covers 15 residues. V was cut by 5 bases and J by 7 bases, with 19 bases left in between. Per the germline V gene, CDR1 is SGHRS and CDR2 is YFSETQ. CDR3 in amino acids: CASSAQPPLGNEQFF. The CDR3 coding sequence is TGCGCCAGCAGTGCTCAGCCCCCCTTGGGAAATGAGCAGTTCTTC.

As concerns this clonotype: This may stem from a read error, because a much larger clone lies one nucleotide away. The chain uses TRBV12-3 or TRBV12-4 and TRBJ2-1; a possible D gene is TRBD1 (6 bases). The CDR3 is 14 amino acids. This CDR3 is CACSWGLSYNEQFF. CDR3 in DNA: TGTGCCTGCAGTTGGGGGCTCTCCTACAATGAGCAGTTCTTC.

V usage is TRBV11-3 and J usage is TRBJ2-1; D unresolved. The CDR3 contains 17 residues. Per the germline V gene, CDR1 is SGHNT and CDR2 is YENEEA. Deletions cut 3 bases from V and 2 bases from J, with 17 bases between. The CDR3 DNA reads TGTGCCAGCAGCTTTTCCAAAGACAACCGACCCTACAATGAGCAGTTCTTC. Translated: CASSFSKDNRPYNEQFF.

This clonotype was seen a few times. This may be a read error: a much more frequent sequence differs by one nucleotide. The rearrangement uses TRBV20-1 and TRBJ1-1, with D uncertain. CDR1 is DFQATT and CDR2 is SNEGSKA in the germline V gene (reference sequence). CDR3 length: 15 amino acids. The CDR3 DNA reads TGCAGTGCTAGAGATATGAAGGCGATGAACACTGCAGCTTTCTTT. Encoded protein: CSARDMKAMNTAAFF.

Of note for this clonotype: The CDR3 does not close with the conserved phenylalanine or tryptophan, likely indicating a read error. The CDR3 DNA reads TGTGCCAGCAGTCAATATCGCCTCCCCTACGAGCAGTACATC. Translation gives CASSQYRLPYEQYI. The J gene is TRBJ2-7, the V gene TRBV14; D is unclear. Germline CDR1 SGHDN, CDR2 FVKESK. Trimming took 6 bases from V and 2 from J, leaving 14 bases between them. This CDR3 comprises 14 residues.

In its sample, this clonotype was seen once. The junction departs from the called germline gene at one end, perhaps through a read error. The chain is built from TRBV4-2 and TRBJ2-1, with D unresolved. This CDR3 is built from 14 residues. The V gene's germline CDR1 is LGHNA and CDR2 YNFKEQ. The CDR3 DNA reads as TGTGCCAGCAGCCAAGCTGGAGCCTACAAAGAGCAGTTGTTC. Protein sequence: CASSQAGAYKEQLF.

This clonotype was seen a few times. A much larger clone lies a single base off, so this may be a read error. The chain is built from TRBV6-2 or TRBV6-3 and TRBJ2-7, with D unclear. Germline CDR1 is MNHEY and CDR2 is SVGEGT. This CDR3 region has 12 residues. CDR3: CASSYDGYEQHF. The CDR3 DNA is TGTGCCAGCAGTTACGACGGCTACGAGCAGCACTTC.

Many counts were recorded for this clonotype. V gene TRBV11-3 combines with J gene TRBJ2-7; D call uncertain. V was trimmed by 5 bases and J by 3 bases, leaving 14 bases between them. The CDR3 has 14 amino acids. The germline V gene encodes CDR1 SGHNT and CDR2 YENEEA. The CDR3 DNA sequence: TGTGCCAGCAGCCCCCGCTTCCCGGTCTACGAGCAGTACTTC. It codes for CASSPRFPVYEQYF.

Details on this clonotype: A much larger clone lies a single base off, so this may be a read error. V gene TRBV5-1 combines with J gene TRBJ2-1; D unresolved. Germline V gives CDR1 SGHRS, CDR2 YFSETQ. V lost 5 bases to trimming and J lost 6 bases, with 15 bases between them. The CDR3 contains 14 residues. CDR3 sequence reads: CASSPSGPLNEQFF. CDR3 nucleotide sequence: TGCGCCAGCAGTCCCAGTGGACCCCTCAATGAGCAGTTCTTC.

This clonotype was picked up many times. This sequence joins TRBV11-2 and TRBJ1-1; 10 bases are shared with TRBD1. CDR3 length equals 14 residues. Trimming took 6 bases from V and 5 from J; bases not matched to a gene: 6. Germline lookup yields CDR1 SGHAT and CDR2 FQNNGV. The CDR3 DNA is TGTGCCAGCAGATCAGACAGGGGGCGAACTGAAGCTTTCTTT. Protein product: CASRSDRGRTEAFF.

The rearrangement links TRBV6-5 to TRBJ1-1, with D possibly TRBD1 on 5 matching bases. With 7 bases removed from V and 2 bases from J, the gap between germline ends came to 14 bases. This CDR3 is built from 14 residues. Germline V CDR1 and CDR2: MNHEY, SVGAGI. The CDR3 DNA is TGTGCCAGCACCAAAGGACGGGGCAACACTGAAGCTTTCTTT. This codes for CASTKGRGNTEAFF.

Regarding this clonotype: One base away lies a much larger clone, so this may be a sequencing read error. The rearrangement joins TRBV29-1 to TRBJ2-1, with 8 positions matching TRBD1. The V segment lost 7 bases and the J segment 4 bases; nucleotides outside the gene matches: 6. This CDR3 is built from 13 residues. Germline CDR1 and CDR2: SQVTM and ANQGSEA. The CDR3 spells CSAYRDRYNEQFF. For the CDR3, the DNA is TGCAGCGCTTACCGGGACAGGTACAATGAGCAGTTCTTC.

V and J are TRBV18 and TRBJ2-1; D might be TRBD1 (6 bases). Between the trimmed V and J ends, which lost 2 bases and 8 bases, there was a span of 10 bases. The V gene's germline CDR1 is KGHSH and CDR2 LQKENI. The CDR3 is 13 amino acids. In DNA, the CDR3 is TGTGCCAGCTCACCATACAGGGCCGATGAGCAGTTCTTC. Its translation: CASSPYRADEQFF. Full variable domain (outside the CDR3, taken from reference TRBV18 and TRBJ2-1): NAGVMQNPRHLVRRRGQEARLRCSPMKGHSHVYWYRQLPEEGLKFMVYLQKENIIDESGMPKERFSAEFPKEGPSILRIQQVVRGDSAAYFCASSPYRADEQFFGPGTRLTVL.

In regard to this clonotype: One base away lies a much larger clone, so this may be a sequencing read error. This is likely a read error, given that the CDR3 carries no conserved phenylalanine or tryptophan at its end. The V call is TRBV12-3 or TRBV12-4, the J call TRBJ2-7, with 7 bases aligning to TRBD1. The CDR3 contains 15 residues. The V and J ends lost 6 bases and 0 bases, in that order; junction bases with no gene match: 8. This CDR3 is CASRQGTVNSYEQYI. The CDR3 bases are TGTGCCAGCAGACAAGGGACAGTAAACTCCTACGAGCAGTACATC.

A remark on this clonotype: A junction end diverges from the germline sequence, so it may reflect a read error. The genes are TRBV6-1 and TRBJ2-2; no definite D call. The length of the CDR3 is 15 residues. Germline values: CDR1 MNHNS, CDR2 SASEGT. CDR3 DNA sequence: TGTGCTAGCAGGAGTACCTATGGGTACACCGGGGAGCTGTTTTTT. Protein sequence: CASRSTYGYTGELFF.

This clonotype came up a few times. This chain connects TRBV13 to TRBJ1-6, with 8 bases identical to TRBD1. Trimming removed 4 bases from V and 10 bases from J; junction bases left unmatched: 15. The CDR3 is made up of 17 amino acids. Germline V gene data show CDR1 as PRHDT and CDR2 as FYEKMQ (reference sequence). The CDR3 is CASSSSQGVGARSPLHF. In DNA form, the CDR3 reads TGTGCCAGCAGCTCTTCACAGGGGGTAGGGGCTAGGTCACCCCTCCACTTT.

This clonotype came up a few times. V gene TRBV24-1 combines with J gene TRBJ2-6; D possibly matches TRBD1 or TRBD2 (5 bases each). Germline-derived CDR1 and CDR2 are KGHDR and SFDVKD. CDR3 length: 19 amino acids. V was shortened by 4 bases and J by 0 bases, with 18 bases between the two germline ends. The CDR3 spells CATSDSSGTGSSGANVLTF. CDR3 in DNA: TGTGCCACCAGTGACAGCTCCGGGACGGGAAGCTCTGGGGCCAACGTCCTGACTTTC.

A remark on this clonotype: No conserved phenylalanine or tryptophan is present at the end of the CDR3, so a read error is the likely explanation. J is TRBJ2-7 and V is TRBV25-1, with a tentative D call TRBD2 (5 bases). The CDR3 sequence is 12 residues long. The V end was cut by 6 bases, the J end by 5 bases, with 11 bases between. Germline CDR1 is MGHDK and CDR2 is SYGVNS. CDR3 sequence (DNA): TGTGCCAGCAGCCCCAAGGAGGACGAGCAGTACTTA. Residues: CASSPKEDEQYL.

Worth noting for this clonotype: This may arise from a read error, as a much more abundant clone is one base away. The chain recombines TRBV6-5 with TRBJ1-4; a weak D match, TRBD1 (5 bases). The CDR3 runs 14 residues. CDR1 and CDR2 from the germline V gene are MNHEY and SVGAGI. CDR3 sequence (DNA): TGTGTCAGCAGTTACTCGTTTGGTGGGGGAGAGAAGTTTTTT. Translated, it gives CVSSYSFGGGEKFF.

For this clonotype: A much larger clone is a single base away; this may be a read error. The chain links TRBV5-4 to TRBJ2-1; 11 nucleotides line up with TRBD2. Germline assignment: CDR1 SGHNT and CDR2 YYREEE (reference sequence). This CDR3 has 15 amino acids. CDR3: CARSFSGGGHNEQFF. The CDR3 DNA follows: TGTGCCAGAAGCTTTAGCGGGGGGGGTCACAATGAGCAGTTCTTC.

For this clonotype: This clone may be a read error of a much larger clone one base away. This CDR3 is missing its conserved last phenylalanine or tryptophan, likely due to a read error. The V call is TRBV11-1, the J call TRBJ2-2; the D gene is possibly TRBD1 (7 bases). V shed 7 bases and J shed 6 bases, with 18 bases lying between them. The CDR3 consists of 15 residues. The germline CDR1 and CDR2 sequences are SGHAT and FQDESV (reference sequence). CDR3 bases: TGTGCCAGCAACAAAGGCACAGGGGAGGCCGGGGAGCTGTTTTGT. This translates into CASNKGTGEAGELFC.

About this clonotype itself: Since a much larger clone is just one base distant, this may be a read error. Given the absence of the conserved phenylalanine or tryptophan at the CDR3 end, a read error is likely. This chain uses TRBV7-9 with TRBJ2-1; possible D gene TRBD2, 6 bases. The germline CDR1 and CDR2 sequences are SEHNR and FQNEAQ (reference sequence). CDR3 length: 13 amino acids. Trimming removed 6 bases at V and 4 bases at J, with 10 bases between. CDR3 region: CASRGRGYNEQFL. The DNA for the CDR3 is TGTGCCAGCAGGGGGCGGGGATACAATGAGCAGTTCCTC.

A remark on this clonotype: At one end, the junction sequence differs from germline, possibly due to a read error. The V call is TRBV29-1, the J call TRBJ1-1, with D maybe TRBD1 (5 bases). Germline CDR1 is SQVTM and CDR2 is ANQGSEA. CDR3 length: 13 residues. CDR3 nucleotides: TGCAGCGTTGTAGGGGTTGAGAACACCGAAGCTTTCTTT. Encoded protein: CSVVGVENTEAFF.

In this sample, this clonotype turned up once. At one end the junction does not follow the germline gene, possibly because of a read error. The V and J genes are TRBV4-2 and TRBJ2-1; unclear D gene. Per the germline V gene, CDR1 is LGHNA and CDR2 is YNFKEQ. CDR3 length: 12 residues. For the CDR3, the DNA is TGTGCCAGCAGCTCACCGGCCGATGATCAGTTCTTC. This sequence encodes CASSSPADDQFF.

V and J are TRBV29-1 and TRBJ2-1; 8 bases map to TRBD1. CDR1 and CDR2 (germline): SQVTM, ANQGSEA. The CDR3 has 13 amino acids. CDR3 sequence (DNA): TGCACCTTTGACGGACAGGGCAATAATGAGCAGTTCTTC. This translates into CTFDGQGNNEQFF.

With regard to this clonotype: This may arise from a read error, as a much more abundant clone is one base away. The chain is built from TRBV20-1 and TRBJ1-1; weak D call: TRBD1 (5 bases). Trimming cost V 1 base and J 8 bases, with 14 bases left between them. The CDR3 consists of 13 residues. CDR1 is DFQATT, CDR2 SNEGSKA, per germline (reference sequence). The chain's CDR3 is CSARVGDQPEAFF. Written as DNA, the CDR3 is TGCAGTGCTAGAGTTGGGGACCAGCCAGAAGCTTTCTTT.

Only a few counts were recorded for this clonotype. A much larger clone lies a single base off, so this may be a read error. The gene calls are TRBV6-1 and TRBJ1-2; D may be TRBD1 (5 bases). Germline CDR1 and CDR2: MNHNS and SASEGT. The CDR3 length is 15 residues. The ends were cut back, 0 bases at V and 7 bases at J, with 15 bases in the middle. This CDR3 reads CASSEAEGEGCGYTF. CDR3 DNA sequence: TGTGCCAGCAGTGAAGCTGAAGGGGAGGGCTGTGGCTACACCTTC.

On this clonotype: The final CDR3 position lacks the conserved phenylalanine or tryptophan, pointing to a likely read error. The rearrangement uses TRBV11-2 and TRBJ1-1; D remains ambiguous. CDR3 length: 15 residues. Per germline, CDR1 SGHAT and CDR2 FQNNGV. CDR3 DNA: TGTACTAGCAGCTTAGCGGCAGAGATGAACACTGAAGCTTTCTAT. It specifies CTSSLAAEMNTEAFY.

This clonotype was seen repeatedly, ten times or more. The chain combines TRBV20-1 with TRBJ2-5; 11 nucleotides align to TRBD2. V shed 3 bases, J shed 6 bases, and the junction held 9 bases outside the gene matches. CDR1 and CDR2 (germline): DFQATT, SNEGSKA (reference sequence). The CDR3 consists of 15 residues. CDR3 sequence: CSASYLAGGTKTQYF. The DNA of the CDR3 is TGCAGTGCTAGTTACCTAGCGGGAGGAACGAAGACCCAGTACTTC.